The 5 T cell receptor beta chains in this list originate from one sample, sequenced in a study of T cell repertoires in cytomegalovirus infection. TCRdb re-called the reads with MiXCR, one entry per CDR3 protein. This repertoire shows about 230,000 distinct CDR3 sequences, about 23% found once; its top ten account for 15% to 20%. Material: CD8+ T cells from PBMCs. The source of these receptors is a human donor in good health (CMV status not recorded). Some clones in this sample may be carry-over from other donors' samples.

This sequence joins TRBV2 and TRBJ1-5; 7 bases line up with TRBD1. The CDR3 runs 14 residues. CDR1 is SNHLY and CDR2 is FYNNEI in the germline V gene. J gave up 7 bases and V 0 bases, and 3 bases lay outside the gene matches. The CDR3 DNA reads as TGTGCCAGCAGTGAAGCCGACAGGGTCCAGCCCCAGCATTTT. Translated: CASSEADRVQPQHF.

To note about this clonotype: A junction boundary mismatches the germline segment, possibly from a read error. The rearrangement links TRBV6-1 to TRBJ1-1; D unresolved. The germline gives CDR1 MNHNS, CDR2 SASEGT. The length of the CDR3 is 13 residues. The CDR3 DNA follows: TGTTCCAGCAGTGATGGAGGGTCCACTGAAGCTTTCTTT. Translated, it gives CSSSDGGSTEAFF.

This clonotype came up many times. The chain uses TRBV7-9 and TRBJ2-1; perhaps TRBD1 as D (6 bases). Germline CDR1 and CDR2: SEHNR and FQNEAQ (reference sequence). CDR3 length: 15 residues. The ends were cut back, 5 bases at V and 4 bases at J, with 15 bases in the middle. CDR3 sequence: CASSPGTGKYNEQFF. DNA of the CDR3: TGTGCCAGCAGCCCCGGCACAGGGAAATACAATGAGCAGTTCTTC.

This clonotype was observed at least ten times. The CDR3 sequence is CASSLNGGRQPQHF. Written as DNA, the CDR3 is TGTGCCAGCAGCTTAAACGGGGGGCGACAGCCCCAGCATTTT. The rearrangement joins TRBV7-8 to TRBJ1-5; TRBD1 is a possible D gene (6 bases). V was trimmed by 2 bases and J by 7 bases, leaving 12 bases between them. Germline lookup yields CDR1 SGHVS and CDR2 FQNEAQ. The CDR3 has 14 residues.

The chain employs TRBV6-6 and TRBJ1-6; a weak D match, TRBD1 (5 bases). Germline V gene data show CDR1 as MNHNY and CDR2 as SVGAGI (reference sequence). Deletions cut 7 bases from V and 0 bases from J, with 16 bases between. The length of the CDR3 is 17 residues. The CDR3 sequence is CASTPPGPSSYNSPLHF. The CDR3 bases are TGTGCCAGCACCCCCCCAGGGCCCAGCTCCTATAATTCACCCCTCCACTTT.